This T cell receptor (beta chain) was sequenced during a study of siplizumab effects on memory and regulatory T cells. Study-wide results and caveats: Siplizumab significantly reduced alloreactive sequences traceable to unstimulated CD4+ memory cells. Memory cells seemed less diverse than naive T cells, which also seemed major contributors to the alloresponse.

Comment on this clone: Its antigen is unidentified.

The CDR3 runs 17 residues. V was shortened by 0 bases and J by 2 bases, with 15 bases between the two germline ends. Germline V gene lookup returns CDR1 MGHRA and CDR2 YSYEKL. Generated by immunoSEQ multiplex PCR, the TCRdb table keeps only in-frame clones and is missing some. The top ten hold roughly 15% of the sample, which has approximately 46,000 clones, about 93% seen once. This chain links TRBV4-1 with TRBJ2-3; D is tentatively TRBD1 or TRBD2 (5 bases each). This clonotype was sampled from a human donor in good health. Input material: CD8+ T cells sorted from blood. In DNA, the CDR3 is TGCGCCAGCAGCCAAGAAGAGGGACCCACACTCACAGATACGCAGTATTTT. Its protein product is CASSQEEGPTLTDTQYF.